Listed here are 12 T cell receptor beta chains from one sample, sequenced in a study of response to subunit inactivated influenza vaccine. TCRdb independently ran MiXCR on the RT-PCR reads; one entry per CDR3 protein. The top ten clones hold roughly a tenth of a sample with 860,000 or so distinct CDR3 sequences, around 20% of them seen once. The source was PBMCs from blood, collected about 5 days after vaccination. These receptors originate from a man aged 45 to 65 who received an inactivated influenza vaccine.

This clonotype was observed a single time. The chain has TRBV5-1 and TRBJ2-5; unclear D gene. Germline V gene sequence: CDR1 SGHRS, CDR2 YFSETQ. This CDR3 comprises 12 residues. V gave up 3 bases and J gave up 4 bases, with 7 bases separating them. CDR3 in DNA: TGCGCCAGCAGCTGGATGACAGAGACCCAGTACTTC. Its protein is CASSWMTETQYF.

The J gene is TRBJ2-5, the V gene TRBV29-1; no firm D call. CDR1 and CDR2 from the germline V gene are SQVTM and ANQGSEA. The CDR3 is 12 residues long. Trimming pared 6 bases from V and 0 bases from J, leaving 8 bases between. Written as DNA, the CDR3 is TGCAGCGTCTGGAGTTACCAAGAGACCCAGTACTTC. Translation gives CSVWSYQETQYF.

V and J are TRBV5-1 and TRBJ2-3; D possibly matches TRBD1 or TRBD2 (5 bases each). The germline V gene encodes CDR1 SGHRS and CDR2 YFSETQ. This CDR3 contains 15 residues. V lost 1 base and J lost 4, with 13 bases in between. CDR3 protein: CASSLSGTISDTQYF. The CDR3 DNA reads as TGCGCCAGCAGCTTGTCGGGGACCATATCAGATACGCAGTATTTT.

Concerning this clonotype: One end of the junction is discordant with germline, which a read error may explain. CDR3 in DNA: TGTGCCATTAGTGGGGGGGGATACGAGCAGTACTTC. Protein: CAISGGGYEQYF. This rearrangement joins TRBV10-3 to TRBJ2-7, with 7 nucleotides matching TRBD2. Germline V gene lookup returns CDR1 ENHRY and CDR2 SYGVKD. The CDR3 loop spans 12 amino acids.

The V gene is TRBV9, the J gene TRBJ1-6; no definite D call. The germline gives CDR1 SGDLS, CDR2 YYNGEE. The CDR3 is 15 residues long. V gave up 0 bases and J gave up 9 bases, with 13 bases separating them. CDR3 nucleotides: TGTGCCAGCAGCGTAGGGGAGGGTGCCACTTCACCCCTCCACTTT. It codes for CASSVGEGATSPLHF.

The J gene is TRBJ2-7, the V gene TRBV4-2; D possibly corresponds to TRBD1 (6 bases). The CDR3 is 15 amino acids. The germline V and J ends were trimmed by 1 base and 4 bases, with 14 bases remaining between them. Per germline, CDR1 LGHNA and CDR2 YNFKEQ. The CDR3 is CASSQGSQGSYEQYF. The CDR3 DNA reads TGTGCCAGCAGCCAAGGTTCGCAGGGGTCATACGAGCAGTACTTC.

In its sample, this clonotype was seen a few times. CDR3: CATSRDHSRFQETQYF. CDR3 sequence (DNA): TGTGCCACCAGCAGAGATCATTCTAGATTCCAAGAGACCCAGTACTTC. The chain links TRBV15 to TRBJ2-5; D is unclear. This CDR3 spans 16 amino acids. Germline loops: CDR1 LNHNV, CDR2 YYDKDF (reference sequence). V lost 0 bases, J lost 1 base, and 12 bases lay in between.

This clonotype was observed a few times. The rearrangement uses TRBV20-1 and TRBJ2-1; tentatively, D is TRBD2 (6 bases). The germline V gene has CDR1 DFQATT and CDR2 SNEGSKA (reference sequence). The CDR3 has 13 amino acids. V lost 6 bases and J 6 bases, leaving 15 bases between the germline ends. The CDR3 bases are TGCAGTGCACCTGAACGGACTACCAATGAGCAGTTCTTC. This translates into CSAPERTTNEQFF.

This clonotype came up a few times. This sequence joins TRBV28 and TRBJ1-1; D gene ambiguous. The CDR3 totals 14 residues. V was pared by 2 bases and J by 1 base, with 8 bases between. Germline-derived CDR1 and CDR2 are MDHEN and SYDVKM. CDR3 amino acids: CASSLLQTNTEAFF. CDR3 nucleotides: TGTGCCAGCAGTTTACTACAAACGAACACTGAAGCTTTCTTT. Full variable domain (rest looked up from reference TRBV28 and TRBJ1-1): DVKVTQSSRYLVKRTGEKVFLECVQDMDHENMFWYRQDPGLGLRLIYFSYDVKMKEKGDIPEGYSVSREKKERFSLILESASTNQTSMYLCASSLLQTNTEAFFGQGTRLTVV.

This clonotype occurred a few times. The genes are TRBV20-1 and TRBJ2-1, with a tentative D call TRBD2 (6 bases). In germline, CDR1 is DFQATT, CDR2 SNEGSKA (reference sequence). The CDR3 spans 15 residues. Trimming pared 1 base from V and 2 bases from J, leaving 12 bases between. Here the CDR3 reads CSARVLGLTYNEQFF. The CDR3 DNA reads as TGCAGTGCTAGAGTATTGGGACTTACCTACAATGAGCAGTTCTTC.

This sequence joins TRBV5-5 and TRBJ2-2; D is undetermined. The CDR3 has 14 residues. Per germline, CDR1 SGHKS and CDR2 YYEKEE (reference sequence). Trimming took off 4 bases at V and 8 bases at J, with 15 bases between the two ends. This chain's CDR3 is CASSQSAFGGELFF. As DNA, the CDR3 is TGTGCCAGCAGCCAGTCAGCATTTGGGGGGGAGCTGTTTTTT.

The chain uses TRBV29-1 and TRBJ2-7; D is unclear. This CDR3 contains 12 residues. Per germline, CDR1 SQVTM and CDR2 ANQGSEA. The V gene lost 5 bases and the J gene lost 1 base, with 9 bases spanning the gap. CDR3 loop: CSVSDGSYEQYF. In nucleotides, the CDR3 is TGCAGCGTTTCCGACGGGTCCTACGAGCAGTACTTC.